The 18 T cell receptor beta chains reported below all come from one sample, sequenced in a study of CD8 T cells in Susac syndrome. An amount of RNA that ranged from roughly 0.45 to 1 ug was reverse transcribed with random hexamers. TCRdb used MiXCR to reprocess the immunoSEQ multiplex PCR reads, holding one entry per CDR3 protein. The data contain about 400,000 distinct CDR3 sequences, around 83% of them singletons. Specimen: CD8+ T cells from PBMCs. The receptors were sampled from a human donor with multiple sclerosis.

The V and J genes are TRBV7-8 and TRBJ2-7; D not resolved. This CDR3 is built from 16 residues. Trimming stripped 4 bases from V and 1 base from J, with 17 bases between. Per germline, CDR1 SGHVS and CDR2 FQNEAQ. The CDR3, as DNA: TGTGCCAGCAGCTCCACTCGTGAGGCCATTTCCTACGAGCAGTACTTC. Translation: CASSSTREAISYEQYF.

This clonotype was recorded only once. The CDR3 sequence: CASSSTGAETEAFF. As DNA, the CDR3 is TGTGCCAGCAGCTCAACAGGGGCGGAAACTGAAGCTTTCTTT. The chain has TRBV11-2 and TRBJ1-1; 7 nucleotides align to TRBD1. From germline, CDR1 is SGHAT and CDR2 FQNNGV. V dropped 4 bases and J dropped 5; count of bases not matched to a gene: 7. The CDR3 has 14 residues.

This sequence joins TRBV5-1 and TRBJ2-7; D is unresolved. The V gene's germline CDR1 is SGHRS and CDR2 YFSETQ. The length of the CDR3 is 14 residues. Trimming took off 5 bases at V and 9 bases at J, with 21 bases between the two ends. CDR3 nucleotide sequence: TGCGCCAGCAGTTCACCGGAAGATCCCTTCGGGCAGTACTTC. Translated: CASSSPEDPFGQYF.

The chain carries TRBV5-1 and TRBJ1-1; a possible D gene is TRBD1 (6 bases). With 7 bases removed from V and 3 bases from J, the gap between germline ends came to 13 bases. Germline V lookup: CDR1 SGHRS, CDR2 YFSETQ. This CDR3 is built from 13 residues. CDR3 sequence reads: CASGLGGDTEAFF. DNA for the CDR3: TGCGCCAGCGGGCTAGGGGGTGACACTGAAGCTTTCTTT.

The chain joins TRBV18 to TRBJ2-1; D ambiguous. V lost 3 bases and J lost 7, with 10 bases in between. The CDR3 length is 13 residues. Germline values: CDR1 KGHSH, CDR2 LQKENI. CDR3 residues: CASSPSAENEQFF. The CDR3 DNA reads as TGTGCCAGCTCACCCTCGGCGGAGAATGAGCAGTTCTTC.

The chain has TRBV27 and TRBJ2-1; D gene uncertain. Germline CDR1 MNHEY, CDR2 SMNVEV (reference sequence). V was pared by 3 bases and J by 2 bases, with 11 bases between. The CDR3 contains 15 residues. The DNA of the CDR3 is TGTGCCAGCAGTTTTAATCCCGGGCCCTACAATGAGCAGTTCTTC. Translation: CASSFNPGPYNEQFF.

The rearrangement joins TRBV6-4 to TRBJ1-1; D may be TRBD1 (5 bases). The V and J ends lost 7 bases and 4 bases respectively, with 19 bases between them. This CDR3 spans 15 amino acids. Germline CDR1 is MRHNA and CDR2 is SNTAGT. CDR3: CASKEGTHSSTEAFF. The CDR3 DNA reads as TGTGCCAGCAAAGAAGGGACCCACTCGAGCACTGAAGCTTTCTTT.

The chain joins TRBV6-5 to TRBJ2-4; no firm D call. CDR3 length equals 15 residues. V was cut by 2 bases and J by 1 base, with 9 bases left in between. Germline V lookup: CDR1 MNHEY, CDR2 SVGAGI. The CDR3 nucleotides are TGTGCCAGCAGTTACCCTCGGCTGGCCAAAAACATTCAGTACTTC. Translated, it gives CASSYPRLAKNIQYF.

In this sample, this clonotype turned up a few times. The chain employs TRBV5-1 and TRBJ2-7; D is ambiguous. The CDR3 length is 13 residues. Looked up from germline, CDR1 is SGHRS and CDR2 is YFSETQ. Trimming cost V 4 bases and J 2 bases, with 10 bases left between them. CDR3 residues: CASSPGEPYEQYF. The CDR3 DNA is TGCGCCAGCAGCCCCGGAGAACCCTACGAGCAGTACTTC.

The gene calls are TRBV30 and TRBJ2-2; D gene unclear. The V and J ends lost 3 bases and 6 bases respectively, with 11 bases between them. The V gene's germline CDR1 is GTSNPN and CDR2 SVGIG (reference sequence). This CDR3 has 13 residues. In DNA, the CDR3 is TGTGCCTGGAGGTCCGCCTACGCCGGGGAGCTGTTTTTT. This translates into CAWRSAYAGELFF.

This rearrangement joins TRBV6-1 to TRBJ2-2; a possible D gene is TRBD2 (6 bases). CDR3 length equals 16 residues. V was shortened by 7 bases and J by 4 bases, with 19 bases between the two germline ends. Germline-derived CDR1 and CDR2 are MNHNS and SASEGT. The CDR3 DNA follows: TGTGCCAGCAACCCGGGACTGTATACCCCCACCGGGGAGCTGTTTTTT. Translating gives CASNPGLYTPTGELFF.

The rearrangement joins TRBV5-1 to TRBJ2-1; TRBD1 aligns across 8 bases. This CDR3 has 15 amino acids. The V gene end was trimmed by 4 bases and the J gene end by 1 base; junction bases not matched to a gene: 4. Germline CDR1 reads SGHRS; CDR2 reads YFSETQ. The CDR3 protein is CASSPGQESYNEQFF. In nucleotides, the CDR3 is TGCGCCAGCAGCCCGGGACAGGAGTCCTACAATGAGCAGTTCTTC.

This clonotype occurred a few times. V and J are TRBV14 and TRBJ2-1, with D hard to call. The CDR3 covers 17 residues. CDR1 is SGHDN and CDR2 is FVKESK in the germline V gene. The V end lost 1 base, the J end lost 2 bases, and 15 bases lay between the germline ends. CDR3 protein: CASSQVSEAGAYNEQFF. Here the CDR3 DNA reads TGTGCCAGCAGCCAAGTGTCAGAGGCAGGAGCCTACAATGAGCAGTTCTTC.

The chain recombines TRBV13 with TRBJ1-1; no clear D gene. V shed 5 bases and J shed 2 bases, with 18 bases lying between them. The germline V gene has CDR1 PRHDT and CDR2 FYEKMQ (reference sequence). CDR3 size: 16 residues. The chain's CDR3 is CASSHLVAIPNTEAFF. CDR3 nucleotide sequence: TGTGCCAGCAGCCACCTTGTCGCCATCCCTAACACTGAAGCTTTCTTT. The whole variable domain, filled in from reference TRBV13 and TRBJ1-1, reads AAGVIQSPRHLIKEKRETATLKCYPIPRHDTVYWYQQGPGQDPQFLISFYEKMQSDKGSIPDRFSAQQFSDYHSELNMSSLELGDSALYFCASSHLVAIPNTEAFFGQGTRLTVV.

Written as DNA, the CDR3 is TGTGCCTGGTCTCCGACAGGGGGAGCGGTTGGCTACACCTTC. Translating it yields CAWSPTGGAVGYTF. The chain combines TRBV30 with TRBJ1-2, with 9 nucleotides matching TRBD1. V lost 5 bases, J lost 7 bases, and 11 bases stayed unmatched. CDR1 GTSNPN and CDR2 SVGIG come from the germline V gene (reference sequence). CDR3 size: 14 residues.

The chain couples TRBV6-5 to TRBJ2-3; D could derive from TRBD1 or TRBD2 (5 bases each). The CDR3 sequence is 15 residues long. The ends were cut back, 5 bases at V and 0 bases at J, with 12 bases in the middle. Germline V CDR1 and CDR2: MNHEY, SVGAGI. As DNA, the CDR3 is TGTGCCAGCAGTAGGGACCCGACTAGCACAGATACGCAGTATTTT. It is translated as CASSRDPTSTDTQYF.

This chain connects TRBV6-5 to TRBJ2-7; tentative D call: TRBD1 (6 bases). CDR3 size: 14 residues. With 8 bases removed from V and 3 bases from J, the gap between germline ends came to 17 bases. Germline V gene lookup returns CDR1 MNHEY and CDR2 SVGAGI. The CDR3 is CASGLGHSYYEQYF. The DNA of the CDR3 is TGTGCCAGCGGCCTGGGACACTCGTACTACGAGCAGTACTTC.

Regarding this clonotype: Its ends do not fully match the called genes, so a read error is possible. This sequence joins TRBV5-1 and TRBJ2-1; weak D call: TRBD2 (6 bases). This CDR3 spans 14 amino acids. Germline CDR1 reads SGHRS; CDR2 reads YFSETQ. CDR3 residues: CASSFRDSHNEQFF. The CDR3 nucleotides read TGCGCCAGCAGCTTCCGGGACTCCCACAATGAGCAGTTCTTC.